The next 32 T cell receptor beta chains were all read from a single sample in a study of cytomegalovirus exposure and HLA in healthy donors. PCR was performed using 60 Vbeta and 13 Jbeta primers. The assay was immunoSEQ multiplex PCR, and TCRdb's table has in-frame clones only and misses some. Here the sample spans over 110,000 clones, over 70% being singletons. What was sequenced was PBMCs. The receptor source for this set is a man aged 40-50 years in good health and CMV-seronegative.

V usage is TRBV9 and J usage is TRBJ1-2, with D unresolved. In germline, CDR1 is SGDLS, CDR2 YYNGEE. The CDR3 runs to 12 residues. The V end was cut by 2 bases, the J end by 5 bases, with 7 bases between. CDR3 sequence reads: CASSVEGYGYTF. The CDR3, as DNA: TGTGCCAGCAGCGTGGAGGGATATGGCTACACCTTC.

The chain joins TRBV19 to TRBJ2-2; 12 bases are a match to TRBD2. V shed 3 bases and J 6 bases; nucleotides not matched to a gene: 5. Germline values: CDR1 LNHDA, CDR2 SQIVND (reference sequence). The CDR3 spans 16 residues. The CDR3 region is CASSILAGGTAGELFF. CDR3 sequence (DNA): TGTGCCAGTAGTATCCTAGCGGGGGGGACGGCCGGGGAGCTGTTTTTT.

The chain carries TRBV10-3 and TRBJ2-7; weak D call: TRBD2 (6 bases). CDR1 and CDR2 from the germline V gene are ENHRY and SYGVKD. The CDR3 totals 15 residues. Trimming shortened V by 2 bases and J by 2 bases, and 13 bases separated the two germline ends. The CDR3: CAISEAGGKTYEQYF. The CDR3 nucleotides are TGTGCCATCAGTGAGGCCGGGGGAAAAACCTACGAGCAGTACTTC.

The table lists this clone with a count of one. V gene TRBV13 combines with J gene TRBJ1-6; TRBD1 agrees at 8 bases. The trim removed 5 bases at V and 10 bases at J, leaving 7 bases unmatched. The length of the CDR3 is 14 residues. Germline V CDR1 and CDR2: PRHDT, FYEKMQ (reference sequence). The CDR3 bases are TGTGCCAGCAGCGTTGACAGGGGTGGCTCACCCCTCCACTTT. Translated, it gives CASSVDRGGSPLHF.

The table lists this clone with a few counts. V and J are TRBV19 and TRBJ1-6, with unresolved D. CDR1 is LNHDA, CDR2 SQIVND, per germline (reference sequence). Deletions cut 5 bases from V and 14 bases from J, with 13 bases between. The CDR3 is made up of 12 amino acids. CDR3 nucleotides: TGTGCCAGTAGTCCCCGTCAGCGAACCCTCCACTTT. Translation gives CASSPRQRTLHF.

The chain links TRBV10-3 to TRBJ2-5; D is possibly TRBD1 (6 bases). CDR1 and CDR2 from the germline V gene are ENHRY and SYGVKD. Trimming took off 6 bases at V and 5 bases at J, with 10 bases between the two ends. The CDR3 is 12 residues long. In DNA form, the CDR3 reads TGTGCCATCAGGAACCAGGGGGAGACCCAGTACTTC. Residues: CAIRNQGETQYF.

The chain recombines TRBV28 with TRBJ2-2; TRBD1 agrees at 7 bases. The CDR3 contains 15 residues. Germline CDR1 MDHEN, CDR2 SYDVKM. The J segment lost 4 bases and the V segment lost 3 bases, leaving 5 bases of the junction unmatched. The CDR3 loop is CASSLATGPTGELFF. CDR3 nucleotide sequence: TGTGCCAGCAGTTTGGCGACAGGGCCCACCGGGGAGCTGTTTTTT.

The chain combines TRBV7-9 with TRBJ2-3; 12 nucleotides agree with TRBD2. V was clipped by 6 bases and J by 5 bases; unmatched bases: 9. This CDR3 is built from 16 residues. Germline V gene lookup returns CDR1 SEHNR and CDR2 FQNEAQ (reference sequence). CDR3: CASSSTSGGNGDTQYF. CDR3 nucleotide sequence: TGTGCCAGCAGTTCCACTAGCGGGGGGAACGGAGATACGCAGTATTTT. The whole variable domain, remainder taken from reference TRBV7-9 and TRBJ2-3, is DTGVSQNPRHKITKRGQNVTFRCDPISEHNRLYWYRQTLGQGPEFLTYFQNEAQLEKSRLLSDRFSAERPKGSFSTLEIQRTEQGDSAMYLCASSSTSGGNGDTQYFGPGTRLTVL.

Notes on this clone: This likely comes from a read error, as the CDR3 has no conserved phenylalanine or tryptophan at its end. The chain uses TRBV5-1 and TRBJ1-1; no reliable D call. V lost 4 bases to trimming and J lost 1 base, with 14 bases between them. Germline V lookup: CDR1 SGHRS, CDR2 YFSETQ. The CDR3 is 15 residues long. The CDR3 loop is CASSPSLGRNTEAFV. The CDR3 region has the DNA TGCGCCAGCAGCCCCTCCCTGGGGAGGAACACTGAAGCTTTCGTT.

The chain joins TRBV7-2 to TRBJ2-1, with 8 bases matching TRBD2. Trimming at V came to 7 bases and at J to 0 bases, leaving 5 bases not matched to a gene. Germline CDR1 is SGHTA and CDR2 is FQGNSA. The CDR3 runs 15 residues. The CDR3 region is CASMDRGGSYNEQFF. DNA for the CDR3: TGTGCCAGCATGGACCGGGGGGGCTCCTACAATGAGCAGTTCTTC.

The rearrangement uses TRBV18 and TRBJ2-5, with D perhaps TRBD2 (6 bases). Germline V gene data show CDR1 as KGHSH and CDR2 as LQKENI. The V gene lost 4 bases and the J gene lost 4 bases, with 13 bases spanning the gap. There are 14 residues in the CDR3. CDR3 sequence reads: CASSLTTGGETQYF. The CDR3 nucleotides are TGTGCCAGCTCACTCACCACCGGGGGAGAGACCCAGTACTTC.

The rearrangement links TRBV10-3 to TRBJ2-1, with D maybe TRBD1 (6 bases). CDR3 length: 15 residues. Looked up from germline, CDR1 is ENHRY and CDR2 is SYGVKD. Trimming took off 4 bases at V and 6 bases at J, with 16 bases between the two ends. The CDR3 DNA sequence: TGTGCCATCAGTGCGGGACAAGGTGCATCCAATGAGCAGTTCTTC. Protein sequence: CAISAGQGASNEQFF.

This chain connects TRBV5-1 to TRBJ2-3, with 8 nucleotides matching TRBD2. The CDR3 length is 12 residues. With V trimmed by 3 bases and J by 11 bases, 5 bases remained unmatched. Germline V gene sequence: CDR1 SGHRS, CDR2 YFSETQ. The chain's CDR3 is CASSYSGEEQYF. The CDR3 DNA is TGCGCCAGCAGCTATAGCGGGGAGGAGCAGTATTTT. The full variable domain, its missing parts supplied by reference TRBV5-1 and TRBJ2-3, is KAGVTQTPRYLIKTRGQQVTLSCSPISGHRSVSWYQQTPGQGLQFLFEYFSETQRNKGNFPGRFSGRQFSNSRSEMNVSTLELGDSALYLCASSYSGEEQYFGPGTRLTVL.

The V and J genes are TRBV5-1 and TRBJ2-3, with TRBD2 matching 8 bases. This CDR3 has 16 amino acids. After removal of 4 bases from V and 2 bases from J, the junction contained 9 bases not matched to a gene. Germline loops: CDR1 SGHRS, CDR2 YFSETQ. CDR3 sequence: CASSPGRGGITDTQYF. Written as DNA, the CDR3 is TGCGCCAGCAGCCCCGGCCGGGGGGGGATCACAGATACGCAGTATTTT.

The DNA of the CDR3 is TGCGCCAGCAGCTACGGGGGGGCAGGGCAGCCCCAGCATTTT. Amino acid sequence: CASSYGGAGQPQHF. The V gene is TRBV5-1, the J gene TRBJ1-5; a possible D gene is TRBD1 (6 bases). Trimming removed 3 bases from V and 7 bases from J, with 14 bases in between. CDR3 length: 14 residues. Germline V CDR1 and CDR2: SGHRS, YFSETQ.

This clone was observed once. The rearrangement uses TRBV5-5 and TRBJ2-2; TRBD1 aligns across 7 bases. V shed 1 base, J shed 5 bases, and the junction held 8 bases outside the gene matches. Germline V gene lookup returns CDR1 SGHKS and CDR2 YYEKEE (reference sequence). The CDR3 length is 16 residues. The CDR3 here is CASSLTTGVQTGELFF. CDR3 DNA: TGTGCCAGCAGCTTGACAACAGGGGTACAAACCGGGGAGCTGTTTTTT.

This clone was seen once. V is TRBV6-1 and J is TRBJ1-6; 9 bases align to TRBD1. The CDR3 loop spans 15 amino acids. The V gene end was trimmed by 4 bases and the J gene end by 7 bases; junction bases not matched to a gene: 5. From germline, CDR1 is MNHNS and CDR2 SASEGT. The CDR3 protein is CASSGTGAPNSPLHF. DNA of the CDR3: TGTGCCAGCAGTGGGACAGGGGCCCCCAATTCACCCCTCCACTTT.

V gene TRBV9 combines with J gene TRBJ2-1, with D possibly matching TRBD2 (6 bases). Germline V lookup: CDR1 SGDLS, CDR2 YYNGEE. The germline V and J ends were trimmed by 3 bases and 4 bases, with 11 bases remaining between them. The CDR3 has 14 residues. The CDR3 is CASSARGRYNEQFF. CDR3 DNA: TGTGCCAGCAGCGCCCGAGGGAGGTACAATGAGCAGTTCTTC.

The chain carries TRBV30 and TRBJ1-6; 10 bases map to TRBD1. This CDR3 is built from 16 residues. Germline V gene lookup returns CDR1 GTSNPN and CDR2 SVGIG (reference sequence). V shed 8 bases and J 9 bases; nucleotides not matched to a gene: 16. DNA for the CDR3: TGTGCCCGGGATGACAGGGGGCAAAAATTCGGTTCACCCCTCCACTTT. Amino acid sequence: CARDDRGQKFGSPLHF.

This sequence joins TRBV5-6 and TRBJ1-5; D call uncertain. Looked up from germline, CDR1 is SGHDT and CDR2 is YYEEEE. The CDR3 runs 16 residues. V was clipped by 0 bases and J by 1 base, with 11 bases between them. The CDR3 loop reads CASSLGGRTSNQPQHF. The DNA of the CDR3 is TGTGCCAGCAGCTTGGGAGGGCGCACGAGCAATCAGCCCCAGCATTTT.

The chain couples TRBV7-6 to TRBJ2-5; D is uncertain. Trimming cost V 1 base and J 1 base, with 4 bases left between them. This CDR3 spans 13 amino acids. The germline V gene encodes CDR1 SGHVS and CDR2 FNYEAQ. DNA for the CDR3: TGTGCCAGCAGCTTAGTCCTCCAAGAGACCCAGTACTTC. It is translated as CASSLVLQETQYF.

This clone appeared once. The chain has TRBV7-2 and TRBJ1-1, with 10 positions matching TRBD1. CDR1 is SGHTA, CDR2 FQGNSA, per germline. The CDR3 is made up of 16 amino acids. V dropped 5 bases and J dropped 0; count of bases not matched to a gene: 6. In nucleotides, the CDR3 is TGTGCCAGCAGCCCAGACAGGGGGCGTATGAACACTGAAGCTTTCTTT. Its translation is CASSPDRGRMNTEAFF.

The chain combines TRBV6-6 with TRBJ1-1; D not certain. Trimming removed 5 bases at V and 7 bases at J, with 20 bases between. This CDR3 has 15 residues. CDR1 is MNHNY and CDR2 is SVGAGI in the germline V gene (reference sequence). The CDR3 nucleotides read TGTGCCAGCAGTCGCGGTAAAGAGGGAAAGGATGAAGCTTTCTTT. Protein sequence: CASSRGKEGKDEAFF.

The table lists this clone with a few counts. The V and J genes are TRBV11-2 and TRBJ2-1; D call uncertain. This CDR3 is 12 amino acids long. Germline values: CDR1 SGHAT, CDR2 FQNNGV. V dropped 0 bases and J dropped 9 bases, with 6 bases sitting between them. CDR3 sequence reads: CASSLDKIEQFF. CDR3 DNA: TGTGCCAGCAGCTTAGACAAAATTGAGCAGTTCTTC.

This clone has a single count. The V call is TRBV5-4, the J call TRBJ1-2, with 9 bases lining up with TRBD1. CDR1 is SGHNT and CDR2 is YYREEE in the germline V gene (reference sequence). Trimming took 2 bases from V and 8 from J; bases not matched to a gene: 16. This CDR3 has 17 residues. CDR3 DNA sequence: TGTGCCAGCAGCTTTTCGTCGGGACAGGGAGGAGGCGTCGGCTACACCTTC. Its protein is CASSFSSGQGGGVGYTF.

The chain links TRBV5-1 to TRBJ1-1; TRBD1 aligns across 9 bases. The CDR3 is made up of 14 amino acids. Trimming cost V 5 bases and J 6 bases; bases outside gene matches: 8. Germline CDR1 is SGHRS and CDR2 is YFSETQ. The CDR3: CASRPGQGTSEAFF. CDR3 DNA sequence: TGCGCCAGCAGACCGGGACAGGGTACTTCTGAAGCTTTCTTT. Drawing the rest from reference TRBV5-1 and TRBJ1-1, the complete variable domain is KAGVTQTPRYLIKTRGQQVTLSCSPISGHRSVSWYQQTPGQGLQFLFEYFSETQRNKGNFPGRFSGRQFSNSRSEMNVSTLELGDSALYLCASRPGQGTSEAFFGQGTRLTVV.

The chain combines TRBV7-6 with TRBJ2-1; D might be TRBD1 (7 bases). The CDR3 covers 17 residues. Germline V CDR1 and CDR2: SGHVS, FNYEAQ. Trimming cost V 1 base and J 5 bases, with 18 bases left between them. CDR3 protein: CASSLEAQGGAHNEQFF. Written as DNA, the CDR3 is TGTGCCAGCAGCTTAGAGGCTCAGGGGGGCGCCCACAATGAGCAGTTCTTC.

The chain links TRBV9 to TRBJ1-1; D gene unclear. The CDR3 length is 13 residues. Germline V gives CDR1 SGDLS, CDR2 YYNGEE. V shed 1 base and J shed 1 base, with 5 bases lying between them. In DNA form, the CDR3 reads TGTGCCAGCAGCGTAAATCGGAACACTGAAGCTTTCTTT. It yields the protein CASSVNRNTEAFF.

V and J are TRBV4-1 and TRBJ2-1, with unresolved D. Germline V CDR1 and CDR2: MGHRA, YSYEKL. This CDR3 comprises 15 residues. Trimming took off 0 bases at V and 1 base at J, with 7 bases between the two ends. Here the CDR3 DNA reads TGCGCCAGCAGCCAAGATCGGGTTTCCTACAATGAGCAGTTCTTC. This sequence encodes CASSQDRVSYNEQFF.

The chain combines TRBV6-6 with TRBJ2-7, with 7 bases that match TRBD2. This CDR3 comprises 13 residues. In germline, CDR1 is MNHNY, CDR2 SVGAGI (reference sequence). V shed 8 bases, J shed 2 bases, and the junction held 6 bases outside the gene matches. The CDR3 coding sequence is TGTGCCAGCCAAACTAGCGTCACCTACGAGCAGTACTTC. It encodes CASQTSVTYEQYF.

The CDR3 sequence is CASSGRDSLNEKLFF. CDR3 nucleotides: TGCGCCAGCAGCGGCCGGGACAGCCTTAATGAAAAACTGTTTTTT. This chain links TRBV5-1 with TRBJ1-4; TRBD1 matches 7 bases. V dropped 4 bases and J dropped 4; count of bases not matched to a gene: 7. The CDR3 has 15 amino acids. Germline lookup yields CDR1 SGHRS and CDR2 YFSETQ.

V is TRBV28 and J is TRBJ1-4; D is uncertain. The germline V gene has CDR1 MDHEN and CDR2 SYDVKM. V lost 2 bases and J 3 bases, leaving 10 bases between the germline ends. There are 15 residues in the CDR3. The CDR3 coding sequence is TGTGCCAGCAGTTTACTGCGGGAATCTAATGAAAAACTGTTTTTT. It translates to CASSLLRESNEKLFF.